The 10 T cell receptor beta chains presented below share a single source sample, sequenced in a study of T cells after yellow fever vaccination (dated by TCRdb to between 2018 and 2020). The treatment or condition label on this specimen signifies: live attenuated yellow fever vaccine strain. The library was prepared using 5' RACE. Reads for this sample came from an Illumina NovaSeq 6000. Using fastp trimming at Q25 and MiXCR clonotype assembly, TCRdb reanalyzed the public sequencing data and kept in-frame beta chains. Every distinct CDR3 protein forms one entry, paired with its most common genes and DNA. This sample comprises about 350,000 distinct CDR3 sequences, under 15% of them detected only once. The ten largest clonotypes hold 2.5% to 4% of the sample. Material: CD4+ T cells sorted from PBMCs, obtained 15 days after the yellow fever booster vaccination. The origin of the receptors is a man between 18 and 35 years old who received the YFV17D yellow fever vaccine.

The chain carries TRBV7-8 and TRBJ2-7; no clear D. V lost 3 bases, J lost 4 bases, and 13 bases lay in between. Germline CDR1 and CDR2: SGHVS and FQNEAQ. The CDR3 consists of 14 residues. The CDR3 sequence: CASSFAELGYEQYF. CDR3 coding DNA: TGTGCCAGCAGCTTCGCCGAGCTGGGTTACGAGCAGTACTTC.

This chain uses TRBV7-2 with TRBJ2-2; 9 nucleotides align to TRBD1. This CDR3 comprises 15 residues. Germline V gene lookup returns CDR1 SGHTA and CDR2 FQGNSA. J gave up 3 bases and V 6 bases, and 5 bases lay outside the gene matches. CDR3 loop: CASRYRDRDTGELFF. As DNA, the CDR3 is TGTGCCAGCAGATACCGGGACAGGGACACCGGGGAGCTGTTTTTT.

This clonotype was seen a handful of times. The chain carries TRBV27 and TRBJ2-7; D perhaps matches TRBD2 (5 bases). The CDR3 spans 14 residues. Germline assignment: CDR1 MNHEY and CDR2 SMNVEV (reference sequence). Trimming shortened V by 8 bases and J by 2 bases, and 16 bases separated the two germline ends. In nucleotides, the CDR3 is TGTGCCAGCGCCCCGAGCGGATTTCCCTACGAGCAGTACTTC. This sequence encodes CASAPSGFPYEQYF.

This chain joins TRBV28 and TRBJ2-7, with 10 bases lining up with TRBD2. CDR3 size: 15 residues. Germline-derived CDR1 and CDR2 are MDHEN and SYDVKM. J lost 1 base, V lost 5 bases, and 5 bases had no gene match. Written as DNA, the CDR3 is TGTGCCAGCAGTCCTGGGACTAGCGAGTCCTACGAGCAGTACGTC. Protein product: CASSPGTSESYEQYV.

V and J are TRBV5-1 and TRBJ2-2; possible D gene TRBD1, 6 bases. Per germline, CDR1 SGHRS and CDR2 YFSETQ. The CDR3 runs to 16 residues. Trimming left V 4 bases short and J 3 bases short, with 16 bases between. The DNA of the CDR3 is TGCGCCAGCAGCCCCCTGACAGGCGCATACACCGGGGAGCTGTTTTTT. Encoded protein: CASSPLTGAYTGELFF.

This rearrangement joins TRBV20-1 to TRBJ2-4, with D possibly being TRBD1 (6 bases). V lost 5 bases and J lost 2, with 19 bases in between. CDR1 is DFQATT, CDR2 SNEGSKA, per germline (reference sequence). The CDR3 runs 16 residues. The CDR3 nucleotides are TGCAGTGCTCCCTTAAACTGGGGGCCCTCCAAAAACATTCAGTACTTC. It is translated as CSAPLNWGPSKNIQYF.

V gene TRBV6-5 combines with J gene TRBJ2-3, with 8 bases aligning to TRBD2. V shed 5 bases and J 3 bases; nucleotides not matched to a gene: 7. The CDR3 is made up of 15 amino acids. The germline V gene encodes CDR1 MNHEY and CDR2 SVGAGI. CDR3: CASSVAPGGTDTQYF. The CDR3 nucleotides are TGTGCCAGCAGTGTGGCTCCGGGGGGGACAGATACGCAGTATTTT.

This clonotype was observed a single time. The chain is built from TRBV11-2 and TRBJ2-5; D perhaps matches TRBD1 (6 bases). The CDR3 extends over 13 amino acids. The ends were cut back, 5 bases at V and 5 bases at J, with 12 bases in the middle. Per the germline V gene, CDR1 is SGHAT and CDR2 is FQNNGV. The CDR3 spells CASSHGTRETQYF. For the CDR3, the DNA is TGTGCCAGCAGCCACGGGACACGGGAGACCCAGTACTTC. The full variable domain, completed using reference TRBV11-2 and TRBJ2-5, is EAGVAQSPRYKIIEKRQSVAFWCNPISGHATLYWYQQILGQGPKLLIQFQNNGVVDDSQLPKDRFSAERLKGVDSTLKIQPAKLEDSAVYLCASSHGTRETQYFGPGTRLLVL.

The chain combines TRBV7-2 with TRBJ2-1; D remains unclear. The length of the CDR3 is 11 residues. The germline CDR1 and CDR2 sequences are SGHTA and FQGNSA. V dropped 4 bases and J dropped 12 bases, with 10 bases sitting between them. The CDR3 nucleotides read TGTGCCAGCAGCTCTATGGGCGGGCAGTTCTTC. It codes for CASSSMGGQFF.

The sample holds a few counts of this clonotype. The chain is built from TRBV20-1 and TRBJ2-7; tentative D call: TRBD2 (6 bases). V dropped 3 bases and J dropped 4 bases, with 22 bases sitting between them. The CDR3 runs 16 residues. Germline V lookup: CDR1 DFQATT, CDR2 SNEGSKA (reference sequence). CDR3 nucleotides: TGCAGTGCTAGCCGACCGGGACTCCAAAGCGGGTACGAGCAGTACTTC. It specifies CSASRPGLQSGYEQYF.